The present T cell receptor (beta chain) was sequenced within a study of OX40 agonist ivuxolimab in advanced cancers. For the wider study: Ivuxolimab was an agonistic, fully human IgG2 monoclonal antibody directed against OX40 (CD134), a costimulatory receptor. Intravenous ivuxolimab was administered to patients every 2 weeks at six dose levels: 0.01, 0.1, 0.3, 1.5, 3 and 10 mg/kg. Among the approximately 50 dose-escalation patients, 19 had hepatocellular carcinoma, approximately 15 melanoma, 9 renal cell carcinoma and 9 head and neck cancer. The dose-escalation cohort was about 87% male with a mean age of roughly 60 years, ranging from roughly 20 to 80. Prior anti-PD-1, anti-PD-L1 or anti-CTLA-4 therapy was permitted, and 40% of dose-escalation patients had received checkpoint inhibitors. Partial responses occurred in three dose-escalation patients: two with cutaneous melanoma and one with hepatocellular carcinoma. Peripheral TCRbeta sequencing aimed to test whether ivuxolimab altered TCR sequence diversity and caused clonal T-cell expansion. The paper covers the monotherapy dose-escalation part of the phase I ivuxolimab trial, which included N of about 50 patients.

To note about this clone: Its specific antigen is unknown. At one end, the junction sequence differs from germline, possibly due to a read error.

Patients with autoimmune disease history or receiving systemic immunosuppression were excluded from the trial. Peripheral blood for TCR sequencing was collected from all dose cohorts at baseline, on cycle 4 day 1, and on cycle 7 day 1. The samples were drawn from a first-in-human, open-label, multicenter phase I dose-escalation trial of ivuxolimab. Adults with locally advanced or metastatic head and neck squamous cell, hepatocellular, melanoma or renal cell carcinoma were enrolled in the trial. CD4+ and CD8+ T cells were sorted separately from peripheral blood before TCR sequencing. For sequencing of the TCRbeta CDR3 region, genomic DNA was extracted from the sorted cells. TCRbeta CDR3 regions were sequenced using the immunoSEQ Assay. Drawn from immuneACCESS, this table holds only the in-frame rearrangements with V and J called that TCRdb kept. Clones are partly lost; checked studies trace under half to an unresolved V gene and leave the rest unexplained. In this sample the table shows approximately 38,000 clones, 65% to 85% of which occur a single time. The ten largest clonotypes hold about 20% of the sample.

Counted from cysteine to phenylalanine, this CDR3 has 9 amino acids. Only the CDR3 region is kept as DNA, spanning 27 bases read in frame from base 1. Reading the germline V gene gives CDR1 MNHEY and CDR2 SVGAGI. Results and caveats for the whole study, not just this receptor: On average, CD8+ T cells showed more expanded clones than CD4+ T cells after ivuxolimab. Low levels of normalized T-cell clonal expansion were also seen in some nonresponding patients. Clonal expansion of both CD4+ and CD8+ blood T cells was observed from baseline to week 6 at doses 0.1 to 3.0 mg/kg. In the 0.1-3.0 mg/kg groups, partial responders were among the patients with the lowest normalized peripheral clonal expansion, particularly in CD8+ T cells. Which antigens the clonally expanded peripheral T cells were specific for was not determined.

The rearrangement joined TRBV6-5 to TRBJ2-5; a tentative D match to TRBD1 spans 5 bases. This sample comprised CD4+ or CD8+ T cells sorted from blood, obtained in a trial of the OX40 agonist ivuxolimab. This TCR derives from an adult with an advanced solid tumor such as melanoma, head and neck, liver or kidney cancer. The DNA reads as follows: TGTGCCAGCAGTGAAAAAGGGGACTTC. Translated, this is CASSEKGDF.